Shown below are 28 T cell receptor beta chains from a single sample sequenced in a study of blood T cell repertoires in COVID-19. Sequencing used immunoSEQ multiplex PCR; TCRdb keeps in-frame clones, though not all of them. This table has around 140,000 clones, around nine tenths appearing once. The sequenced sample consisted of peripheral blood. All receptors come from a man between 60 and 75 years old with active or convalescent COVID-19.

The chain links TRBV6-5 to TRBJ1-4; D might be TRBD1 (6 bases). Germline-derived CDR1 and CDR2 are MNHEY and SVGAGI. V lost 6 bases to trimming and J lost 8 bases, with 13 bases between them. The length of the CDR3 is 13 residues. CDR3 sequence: CASRGAGVEKLFF. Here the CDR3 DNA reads TGTGCCAGCAGGGGGGCAGGGGTCGAAAAACTGTTTTTT.

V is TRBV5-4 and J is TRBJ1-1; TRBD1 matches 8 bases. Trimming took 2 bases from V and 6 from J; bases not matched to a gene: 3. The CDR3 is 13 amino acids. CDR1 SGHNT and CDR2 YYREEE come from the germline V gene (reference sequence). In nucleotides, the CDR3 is TGTGCCAGCAGCTTACAGGGGGTATCTGAAGCTTTCTTT. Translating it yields CASSLQGVSEAFF.

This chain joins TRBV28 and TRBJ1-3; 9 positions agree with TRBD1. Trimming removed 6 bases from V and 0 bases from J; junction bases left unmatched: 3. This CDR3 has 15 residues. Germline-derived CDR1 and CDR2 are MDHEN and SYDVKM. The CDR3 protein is CASRGQGDSGNTIYF. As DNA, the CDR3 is TGTGCCAGCAGGGGACAGGGCGACTCTGGAAACACCATATATTTT.

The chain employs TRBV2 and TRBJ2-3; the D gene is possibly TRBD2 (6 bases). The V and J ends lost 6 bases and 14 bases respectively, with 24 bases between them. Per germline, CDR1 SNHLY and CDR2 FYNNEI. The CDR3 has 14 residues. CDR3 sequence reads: CASSQTGLGRGGYF. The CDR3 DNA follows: TGTGCCAGCAGCCAGACGGGGCTGGGGCGGGGCGGGTATTTT.

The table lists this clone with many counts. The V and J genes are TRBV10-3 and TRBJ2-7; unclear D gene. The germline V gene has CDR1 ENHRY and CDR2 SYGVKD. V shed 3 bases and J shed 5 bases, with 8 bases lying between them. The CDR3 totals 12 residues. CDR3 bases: TGTGCCATCAGTGACTCCCCCGACGAGCAGTACTTC. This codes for CAISDSPDEQYF.

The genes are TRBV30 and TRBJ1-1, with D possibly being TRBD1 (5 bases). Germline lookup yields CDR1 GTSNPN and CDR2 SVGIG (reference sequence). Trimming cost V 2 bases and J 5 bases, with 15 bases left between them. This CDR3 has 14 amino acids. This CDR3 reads CAWSQFGGRTEAFF. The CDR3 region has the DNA TGTGCCTGGAGTCAATTCGGGGGAAGGACTGAAGCTTTCTTT.

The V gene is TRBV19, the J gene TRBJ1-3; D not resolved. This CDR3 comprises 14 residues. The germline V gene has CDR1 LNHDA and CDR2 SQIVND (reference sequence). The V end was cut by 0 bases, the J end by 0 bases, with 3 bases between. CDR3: CASSIDNSGNTIYF. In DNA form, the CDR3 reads TGTGCCAGTAGTATAGACAACTCTGGAAACACCATATATTTT.

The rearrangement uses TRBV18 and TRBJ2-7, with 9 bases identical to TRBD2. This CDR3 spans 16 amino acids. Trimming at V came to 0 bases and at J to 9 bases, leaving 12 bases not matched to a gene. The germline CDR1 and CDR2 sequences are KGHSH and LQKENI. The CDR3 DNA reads TGTGCCAGCTCACCACCCGCGCTAGCGGGGCCCGGTCGGCAGTACTTC. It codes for CASSPPALAGPGRQYF.

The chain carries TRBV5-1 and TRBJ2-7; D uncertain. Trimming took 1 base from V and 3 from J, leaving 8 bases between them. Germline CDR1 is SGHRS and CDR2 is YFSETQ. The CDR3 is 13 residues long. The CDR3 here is CASSLRSNYEQYF. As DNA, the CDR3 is TGCGCCAGCAGCTTGAGGAGCAACTACGAGCAGTACTTC.

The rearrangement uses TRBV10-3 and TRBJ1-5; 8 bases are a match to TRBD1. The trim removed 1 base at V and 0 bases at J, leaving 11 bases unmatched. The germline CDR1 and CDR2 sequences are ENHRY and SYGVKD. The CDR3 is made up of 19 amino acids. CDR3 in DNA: TGTGCCATCAGTGAGTTTAGGACAGGGTTTGTAAATAGCAATCAGCCCCAGCATTTT. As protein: CAISEFRTGFVNSNQPQHF.

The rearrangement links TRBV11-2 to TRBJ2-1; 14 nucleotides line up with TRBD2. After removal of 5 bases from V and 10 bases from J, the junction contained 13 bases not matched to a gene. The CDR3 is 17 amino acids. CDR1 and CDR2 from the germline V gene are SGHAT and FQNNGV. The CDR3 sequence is CASSLGLAGVTGREQFF. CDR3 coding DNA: TGTGCCAGCAGCCTGGGACTAGCGGGAGTGACCGGTAGGGAGCAGTTCTTC.

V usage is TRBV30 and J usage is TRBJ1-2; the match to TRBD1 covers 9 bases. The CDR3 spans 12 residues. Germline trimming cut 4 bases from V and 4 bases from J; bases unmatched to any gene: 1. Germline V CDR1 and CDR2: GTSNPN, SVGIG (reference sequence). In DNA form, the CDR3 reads TGTGCCTGGACACAGGGGGCCTATGGCTACACCTTC. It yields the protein CAWTQGAYGYTF.

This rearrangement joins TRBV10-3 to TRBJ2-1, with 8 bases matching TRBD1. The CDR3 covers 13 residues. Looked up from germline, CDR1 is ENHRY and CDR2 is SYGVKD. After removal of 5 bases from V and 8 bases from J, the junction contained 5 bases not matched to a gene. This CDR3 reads CAISPLQGDEQFF. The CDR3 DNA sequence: TGTGCCATCAGTCCCCTACAGGGGGATGAGCAGTTCTTC.

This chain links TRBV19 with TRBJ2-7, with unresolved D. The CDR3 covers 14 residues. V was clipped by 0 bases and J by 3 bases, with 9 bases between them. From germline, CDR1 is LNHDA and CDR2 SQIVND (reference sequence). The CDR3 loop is CASSIDPSGYEQYF. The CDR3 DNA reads TGTGCCAGTAGTATAGATCCGTCCGGCTACGAGCAGTACTTC.

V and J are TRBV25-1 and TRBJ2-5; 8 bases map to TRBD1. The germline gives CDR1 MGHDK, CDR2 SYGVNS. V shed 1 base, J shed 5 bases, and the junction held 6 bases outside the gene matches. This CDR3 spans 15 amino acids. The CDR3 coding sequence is TGTGCCAGCAGTGAATGGTCAGGGGGCCGGGAGACCCAGTACTTC. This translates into CASSEWSGGRETQYF.

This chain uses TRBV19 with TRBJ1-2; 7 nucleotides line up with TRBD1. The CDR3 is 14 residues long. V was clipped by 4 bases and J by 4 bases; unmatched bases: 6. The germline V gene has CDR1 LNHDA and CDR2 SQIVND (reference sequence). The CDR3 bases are TGTGCCAGTAGTACTAAGACAGGGATCTATGGCTACACCTTC. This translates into CASSTKTGIYGYTF.

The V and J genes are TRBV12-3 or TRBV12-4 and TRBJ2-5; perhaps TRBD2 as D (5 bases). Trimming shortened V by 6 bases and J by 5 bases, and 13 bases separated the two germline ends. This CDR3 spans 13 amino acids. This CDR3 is CASRFGLWETQYF. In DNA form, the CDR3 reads TGTGCCAGCAGGTTTGGACTCTGGGAGACCCAGTACTTC.

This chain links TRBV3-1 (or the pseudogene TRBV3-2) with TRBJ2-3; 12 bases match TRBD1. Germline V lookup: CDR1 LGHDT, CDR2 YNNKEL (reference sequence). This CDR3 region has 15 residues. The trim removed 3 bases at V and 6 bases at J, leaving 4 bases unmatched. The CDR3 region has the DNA TGTGCCAGCAGCCAGAGGGACAGGGGGCCGGATACGCAGTATTTT. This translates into CASSQRDRGPDTQYF.

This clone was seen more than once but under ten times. The DNA for the CDR3 is TGTGCCAGCAGTCTCCAGGGGCCCGCGAACACCGGGGAGCTGTTTTTT. Translating it yields CASSLQGPANTGELFF. V gene TRBV2 combines with J gene TRBJ2-2; the D gene is possibly TRBD1 (6 bases). This CDR3 contains 16 residues. V was shortened by 5 bases and J by 0 bases, with 13 bases between the two germline ends. Germline V gene lookup returns CDR1 SNHLY and CDR2 FYNNEI.

The DNA for the CDR3 is TGTGCCAGCAGCTTGGGGGGGCCAGGGTCAAAAGAGACCCAGTACTTC. It yields the protein CASSLGGPGSKETQYF. This rearrangement joins TRBV5-4 to TRBJ2-5; tentatively, D is TRBD1 (6 bases). CDR1 SGHNT and CDR2 YYREEE come from the germline V gene (reference sequence). Trimming shortened V by 0 bases and J by 3 bases, and 15 bases separated the two germline ends. This CDR3 is built from 16 residues.

As DNA, the CDR3 is TGTGCCAGCTCACCCGTAGATCAATTCTCTGGAAACACCATATATTTT. Its translation: CASSPVDQFSGNTIYF. V is TRBV18 and J is TRBJ1-3; no firm D call. Germline assignment: CDR1 KGHSH and CDR2 LQKENI. This CDR3 has 16 amino acids. V was pared by 3 bases and J by 0 bases, with 12 bases between.

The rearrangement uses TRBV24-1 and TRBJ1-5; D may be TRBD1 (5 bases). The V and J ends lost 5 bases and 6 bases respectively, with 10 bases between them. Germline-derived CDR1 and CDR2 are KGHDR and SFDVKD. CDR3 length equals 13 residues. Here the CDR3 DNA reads TGTGCCACCAGTGCGTCAGGGTTTCAGCCCCAGCATTTT. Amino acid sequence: CATSASGFQPQHF.

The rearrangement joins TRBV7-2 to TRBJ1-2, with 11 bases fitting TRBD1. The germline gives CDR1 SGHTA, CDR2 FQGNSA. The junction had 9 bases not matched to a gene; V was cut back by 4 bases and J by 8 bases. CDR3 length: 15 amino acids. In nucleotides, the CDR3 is TGTGCCAGCAGCTCCGCCAGGAGGACAGGGGGCGGCTACACCTTC. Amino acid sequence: CASSSARRTGGGYTF.

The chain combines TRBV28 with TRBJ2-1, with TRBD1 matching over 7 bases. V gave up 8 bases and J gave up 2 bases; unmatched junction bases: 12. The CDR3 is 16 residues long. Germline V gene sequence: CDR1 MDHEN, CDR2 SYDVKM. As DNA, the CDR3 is TGTGCCAGCCGAAGGGGGAGACAGGGTCCCTACAATGAGCAGTTCTTC. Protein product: CASRRGRQGPYNEQFF. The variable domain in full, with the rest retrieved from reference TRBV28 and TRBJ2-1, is DVKVTQSSRYLVKRTGEKVFLECVQDMDHENMFWYRQDPGLGLRLIYFSYDVKMKEKGDIPEGYSVSREKKERFSLILESASTNQTSMYLCASRRGRQGPYNEQFFGPGTRLTVL.

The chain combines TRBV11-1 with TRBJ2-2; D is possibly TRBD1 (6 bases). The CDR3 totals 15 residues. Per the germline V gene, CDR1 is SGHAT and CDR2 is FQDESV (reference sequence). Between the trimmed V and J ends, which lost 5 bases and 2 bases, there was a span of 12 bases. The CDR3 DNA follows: TGTGCCAGCAGCGGAGACAGGTCTAACACCGGGGAGCTGTTTTTT. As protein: CASSGDRSNTGELFF. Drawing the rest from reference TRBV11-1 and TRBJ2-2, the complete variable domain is EAEVAQSPRYKITEKSQAVAFWCDPISGHATLYWYRQILGQGPELLVQFQDESVVDDSQLPKDRFSAERLKGVDSTLKIQPAELGDSAMYLCASSGDRSNTGELFFGEGSRLTVL.

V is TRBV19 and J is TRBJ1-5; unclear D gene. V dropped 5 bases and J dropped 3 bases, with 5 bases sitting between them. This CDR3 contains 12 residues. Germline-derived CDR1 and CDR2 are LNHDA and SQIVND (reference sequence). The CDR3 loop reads CASSPHNQPQHF. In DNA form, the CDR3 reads TGTGCCAGTAGTCCCCACAATCAGCCCCAGCATTTT. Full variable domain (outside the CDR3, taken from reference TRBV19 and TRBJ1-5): DGGITQSPKYLFRKEGQNVTLSCEQNLNHDAMYWYRQDPGQGLRLIYYSQIVNDFQKGDIAEGYSVSREKKESFPLTVTSAQKNPTAFYLCASSPHNQPQHFGDGTRLSIL.

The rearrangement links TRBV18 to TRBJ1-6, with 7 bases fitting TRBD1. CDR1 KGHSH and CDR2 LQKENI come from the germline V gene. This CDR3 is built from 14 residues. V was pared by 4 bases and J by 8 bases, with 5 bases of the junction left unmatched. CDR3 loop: CASSLGTVYSPLHF. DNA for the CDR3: TGTGCCAGCTCACTTGGGACAGTTTATTCACCCCTCCACTTT.

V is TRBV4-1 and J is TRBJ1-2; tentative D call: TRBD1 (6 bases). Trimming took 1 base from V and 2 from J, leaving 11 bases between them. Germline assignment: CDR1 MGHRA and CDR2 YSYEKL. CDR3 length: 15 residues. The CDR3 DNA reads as TGCGCCAGCAGCCAAGGCCCACAGGGAAACTATGGCTACACCTTC. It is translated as CASSQGPQGNYGYTF.